One sample yielded the 27 T cell receptor beta chains listed below, sequenced in a study of CD8 T cells in Susac syndrome. Reverse transcription used about 0.45 to 1 ug RNA and random hexamers. Via MiXCR, TCRdb re-called the immunoSEQ multiplex PCR reads, giving one row per CDR3 protein. This table has around 300,000 distinct CDR3 sequences, just over 90% appearing once. Source material: CD4+ T cells from PBMCs. Receptor source: a human donor with multiple sclerosis.

The chain couples TRBV7-2 to TRBJ2-7; 8 bases align to TRBD2. The germline V gene has CDR1 SGHTA and CDR2 FQGNSA. With V trimmed by 3 bases and J by 7 bases, 11 bases remained unmatched. CDR3 length equals 15 residues. In DNA, the CDR3 is TGTGCCAGCAGCTTCACCGGGACTAGTTCGCTTGAGCAGTACTTC. This translates into CASSFTGTSSLEQYF. Complete variable domain (other parts from reference TRBV7-2 and TRBJ2-7): GAGVSQSPSNKVTEKGKDVELRCDPISGHTALYWYRQSLGQGLEFLIYFQGNSAPDKSGLPSDRFSAERTGGSVSTLTIQRTQQEDSAVYLCASSFTGTSSLEQYFGPGTRLTVT.

As regards this clonotype: The conserved closing phenylalanine or tryptophan is absent in this CDR3, likely reflecting a read error. The V gene is TRBV7-9, the J gene TRBJ2-5; D remains ambiguous. The CDR3 is 12 residues long. Germline V gene data show CDR1 as SEHNR and CDR2 as FQNEAQ (reference sequence). The germline V and J ends were trimmed by 2 bases and 10 bases, with 11 bases remaining between them. The chain's CDR3 is CASSLINRNQYL. The CDR3, as DNA: TGTGCCAGCAGCTTAATTAACCGAAACCAGTACCTC.

The chain is built from TRBV10-3 and TRBJ2-7; D is tentatively TRBD1 or TRBD2 (6 bases each). Germline CDR1 and CDR2: ENHRY and SYGVKD. V dropped 6 bases and J dropped 8 bases, with 17 bases sitting between them. The CDR3 length is 13 residues. The CDR3 here is CAISEGGRGQQYF. The CDR3, as DNA: TGTGCCATCAGCGAGGGGGGTCGGGGGCAGCAGTACTTC.

The chain uses TRBV3-1 and TRBJ2-7, with TRBD2 matching 10 bases. CDR3 length: 16 amino acids. Germline loops: CDR1 LGHDT, CDR2 YNNKEL (reference sequence). V lost 4 bases and J lost 1; bases outside the gene matches: 7. The CDR3 coding sequence is TGTGCCAGCAGCCGGGGAAGCGGGAGGGGTTCCTACGAGCAGTACTTC. This sequence encodes CASSRGSGRGSYEQYF.

The rearrangement links TRBV4-1 to TRBJ1-5, with 9 nucleotides matching TRBD1. Germline CDR1 is MGHRA and CDR2 is YSYEKL. This CDR3 spans 18 amino acids. J was trimmed by 4 bases and V by 1 base; bases with no gene match: 11. CDR3 region: CASSQAPGTGPLNQPQHF. For the CDR3, the DNA is TGCGCCAGCAGCCAAGCCCCCGGGACAGGGCCTTTAAATCAGCCCCAGCATTTT.

The chain recombines TRBV18 with TRBJ2-3, with a weak D call TRBD2 (6 bases). V dropped 2 bases and J dropped 0 bases, with 9 bases sitting between them. The CDR3 consists of 15 residues. Germline V CDR1 and CDR2: KGHSH, LQKENI. The DNA for the CDR3 is TGTGCCAGCTCACCAGGGGCGGGGAGCACAGATACGCAGTATTTT. Amino acids: CASSPGAGSTDTQYF.

The rearrangement joins TRBV6-7 to TRBJ1-3, with D unresolved. TRBV6-7 is recorded as an ORF, its role being uncertain. Deletions cut 8 bases from V and 0 bases from J, with 14 bases between. The CDR3 consists of 15 residues. The CDR3 region is CASLLEQNSGNTIYF. The CDR3 bases are TGTGCCAGCCTCCTCGAACAGAACTCTGGAAACACCATATATTTT.

The J gene is TRBJ2-1, the V gene TRBV29-1, with D possibly TRBD2 on 6 matching bases. The CDR3 consists of 12 residues. Germline V gives CDR1 SQVTM, CDR2 ANQGSEA. V dropped 8 bases and J dropped 8 bases, with 16 bases sitting between them. The CDR3 bases are TGCAGCACGCGGGGCCTGGGGGATGAGCAGTTCTTC. Its protein product is CSTRGLGDEQFF.

On this clonotype itself: At one end the junction does not follow the germline gene, possibly because of a read error. The chain combines TRBV7-7 with TRBJ2-3, with D unresolved. The CDR3 covers 15 residues. CDR1 SSHAT and CDR2 FNYEAQ come from the germline V gene (reference sequence). The CDR3 loop reads CASSLGATVTDTQYF. For the CDR3, the DNA is TGTGCTAGCAGCCTCGGCGCAACTGTCACAGATACGCAGTATTTT.

This clonotype occurred once. This sequence joins TRBV6-1 and TRBJ1-1; 7 bases map to TRBD1. The CDR3 has 12 residues. V shed 9 bases, J shed 4 bases, and the junction held 5 bases outside the gene matches. CDR1 is MNHNS and CDR2 is SASEGT in the germline V gene. The DNA of the CDR3 is TGTGCCAGTGACAGGGAAGGCACTGAAGCTTTCTTT. Its translation is CASDREGTEAFF.

The chain combines TRBV2 with TRBJ2-2; tentatively, D is TRBD1 or TRBD2 (5 bases each). This CDR3 region has 14 residues. Deletions cut 4 bases from V and 4 bases from J, with 10 bases between. CDR1 and CDR2 (germline): SNHLY, FYNNEI. CDR3 in DNA: TGTGCCAGCAGTGGGGGGAAGGGCACCGGGGAGCTGTTTTTT. This codes for CASSGGKGTGELFF.

The chain recombines TRBV30 with TRBJ2-7; D might be TRBD1 (6 bases). The CDR3 has 16 residues. Trimming left V 3 bases short and J 3 bases short, with 21 bases between. CDR1 and CDR2 (germline): GTSNPN, SVGIG (reference sequence). As DNA, the CDR3 is TGTGCCTGGAGCGCCTCTGGGGGCCGGAGGATCTACGAGCAGTACTTC. It translates to CAWSASGGRRIYEQYF.

This clonotype was seen only once. The V gene is TRBV5-1, the J gene TRBJ1-1; maybe TRBD1 (6 bases). Germline V gene lookup returns CDR1 SGHRS and CDR2 YFSETQ. The V end was cut by 4 bases, the J end by 0 bases, with 7 bases between. This CDR3 comprises 13 residues. DNA of the CDR3: TGCGCCAGCAGCCGGGACATGAACACTGAAGCTTTCTTT. Its protein is CASSRDMNTEAFF.

The V gene is TRBV27, the J gene TRBJ1-6; TRBD1 is a possible D gene (6 bases). The CDR3 sequence is 18 residues long. Between the trimmed V and J ends, which lost 6 bases and 7 bases, there was a span of 25 bases. Germline-derived CDR1 and CDR2 are MNHEY and SMNVEV (reference sequence). The CDR3 reads CASSMGRAGTNWNSPLHF. The CDR3 bases are TGTGCCAGCAGCATGGGGAGAGCAGGGACAAATTGGAATTCACCCCTCCACTTT.

The chain combines TRBV5-4 with TRBJ2-7; D remains unclear. The germline CDR1 and CDR2 sequences are SGHNT and YYREEE (reference sequence). The CDR3 loop spans 15 amino acids. V was clipped by 2 bases and J by 4 bases, with 16 bases between them. The CDR3 region has the DNA TGTGCCAGCAGCTTACCGAAGGCTGGCCTTTACGAGCAGTACTTC. This sequence encodes CASSLPKAGLYEQYF.

V gene TRBV11-2 combines with J gene TRBJ1-1, with 7 bases fitting TRBD1. This CDR3 is 12 amino acids long. V lost 5 bases to trimming and J lost 10 bases; unmatched junction nucleotides: 7. The germline CDR1 and CDR2 sequences are SGHAT and FQNNGV. CDR3 DNA: TGTGCCAGCAGCCAAGAGCAGGGGGGAGCTTTCTTT. Its translation is CASSQEQGGAFF.

The chain links TRBV29-1 to TRBJ1-1, with 7 bases matching TRBD1. The V gene's germline CDR1 is SQVTM and CDR2 ANQGSEA. With V trimmed by 7 bases and J by 4 bases, 12 bases remained unmatched. CDR3 length: 14 residues. CDR3: CSGARQGGSTEAFF. The CDR3 region has the DNA TGCAGCGGTGCAAGACAGGGTGGAAGCACTGAAGCTTTCTTT. Drawing the rest from reference TRBV29-1 and TRBJ1-1, the complete variable domain is SAVISQKPSRDICQRGTSLTIQCQVDSQVTMMFWYRQQPGQSLTLIATANQGSEATYESGFVIDKFPISRPNLTFSTLTVSNMSPEDSSIYLCSGARQGGSTEAFFGQGTRLTVV.

The chain joins TRBV30 to TRBJ2-4, with D hard to call. Germline assignment: CDR1 GTSNPN and CDR2 SVGIG (reference sequence). The V end was cut by 4 bases, the J end by 3 bases, with 10 bases between. CDR3 size: 13 residues. CDR3 sequence: CAWTKRDKNIQYF. The CDR3 coding sequence is TGTGCCTGGACTAAAAGGGACAAAAACATTCAGTACTTC.

The chain links TRBV5-1 to TRBJ2-3, with a tentative D call TRBD2 (6 bases). Deletions cut 1 base from V and 4 bases from J, with 16 bases between. CDR1 and CDR2 (germline): SGHRS, YFSETQ. This CDR3 is built from 16 residues. The CDR3 DNA reads as TGCGCCAGCAGCTTGAGGGGAGGCGCGGTCGCAGATACGCAGTATTTT. Residues: CASSLRGGAVADTQYF.

This clonotype appeared a few times. V usage is TRBV7-9 and J usage is TRBJ1-2; D is unclear. V was pared by 6 bases and J by 0 bases, with 8 bases between. Germline V lookup: CDR1 SEHNR, CDR2 FQNEAQ (reference sequence). The CDR3 has 13 amino acids. The DNA of the CDR3 is TGTGCCAGCAGTCACGACTCTAACTATGGCTACACCTTC. Translation gives CASSHDSNYGYTF.

The chain recombines TRBV6-2 or TRBV6-3 with TRBJ1-2; 10 bases line up with TRBD1. From germline, CDR1 is MNHEY and CDR2 SVGEGT. J was trimmed by 5 bases and V by 6 bases; bases with no gene match: 3. The CDR3 sequence is 13 residues long. DNA of the CDR3: TGTGCCAGCAGGACAGGGGGCTGGTATGGCTACACCTTC. This gives the protein CASRTGGWYGYTF.

This chain uses TRBV19 with TRBJ1-2; D ambiguous. This CDR3 contains 13 residues. CDR1 LNHDA and CDR2 SQIVND come from the germline V gene (reference sequence). V was shortened by 6 bases and J by 7 bases, with 15 bases between the two germline ends. The CDR3 region is CASSPRGVGGYTF. The CDR3 region has the DNA TGTGCCAGTAGCCCCCGCGGGGTGGGTGGCTACACCTTC.

The chain links TRBV7-2 to TRBJ2-2; the D is unclear. Germline V gives CDR1 SGHTA, CDR2 FQGNSA. V was clipped by 1 base and J by 4 bases, with 7 bases between them. CDR3 size: 14 residues. The CDR3 reads CASSLVPATGELFF. In nucleotides, the CDR3 is TGTGCCAGCAGCTTAGTTCCCGCCACCGGGGAGCTGTTTTTT. Based on the CDR3 plus reference TRBV7-2 and TRBJ2-2, the full variable domain is GAGVSQSPSNKVTEKGKDVELRCDPISGHTALYWYRQSLGQGLEFLIYFQGNSAPDKSGLPSDRFSAERTGGSVSTLTIQRTQQEDSAVYLCASSLVPATGELFFGEGSRLTVL.

The chain combines TRBV30 with TRBJ2-3; either TRBD1 or TRBD2 may fit D (6 bases each). The CDR3 contains 13 residues. Germline V gene data show CDR1 as GTSNPN and CDR2 as SVGIG (reference sequence). V lost 5 bases and J lost 2, with 11 bases in between. The CDR3 sequence: CAWGRGLTDTQYF. The CDR3 nucleotides read TGTGCCTGGGGTCGGGGGCTCACAGATACGCAGTATTTT.

This clonotype showed up just once. The V call is TRBV20-1, the J call TRBJ2-3, with 7 bases lining up with TRBD2. From germline, CDR1 is DFQATT and CDR2 SNEGSKA (reference sequence). This CDR3 comprises 17 residues. V gave up 6 bases and J gave up 0 bases; unmatched junction bases: 15. As DNA, the CDR3 is TGCAGTGCCCCCGGGACTATACTATACTCTAGCACAGATACGCAGTATTTT. This sequence encodes CSAPGTILYSSTDTQYF.

The gene calls are TRBV12-3 or TRBV12-4 and TRBJ2-6; D may be TRBD1 (6 bases). The CDR3 loop spans 16 amino acids. Between the trimmed V and J ends, which lost 6 bases and 4 bases, there was a span of 16 bases. CDR3 protein: CASRPLTGSGANVLTF. CDR3 bases: TGTGCCAGCAGACCCCTAACAGGGTCCGGGGCCAACGTCCTGACTTTC.

V gene TRBV12-3 or TRBV12-4 combines with J gene TRBJ2-3, with 10 bases fitting TRBD2. With V trimmed by 2 bases and J by 7 bases, 6 bases remained unmatched. The CDR3 extends over 15 amino acids. The CDR3 nucleotides are TGTGCCAGCAGTTTAAGAAGCGGGGGGGACCATACGCAGTATTTT. This encodes CASSLRSGGDHTQYF.